Following are 24 T cell receptor beta chains from one sample sequenced in a study of kidney transplant recipient with SARS-CoV-2 infection. TCRdb called the reads again in MiXCR, with one record for every CDR3 protein. Among some 220,000 distinct CDR3 sequences listed, 25% to 35% were seen once. The sequencing used a blood sample, collected at baseline and on day 111 from a kidney transplant recipient. These receptors were obtained from a male patient between 25 and 39 years old who had COVID-19 and was a kidney transplant recipient. Some T cells may have originated in the graft donor.

This clonotype was counted ten times or more. The chain employs TRBV5-1 and TRBJ2-7, with D maybe TRBD2 (5 bases). This CDR3 has 16 residues. With 3 bases removed from V and 2 bases from J, the gap between germline ends came to 18 bases. Germline CDR1 SGHRS, CDR2 YFSETQ. As DNA, the CDR3 is TGCGCCAGCAGCTATGCGGGTTTTAGATCAACCTACGAGCAGTACTTC. This gives the protein CASSYAGFRSTYEQYF.

In the case of this clonotype: It may be a read error: a sequence one base away is much more abundant. V gene TRBV28 combines with J gene TRBJ2-2; 7 bases align to TRBD1. Germline V gene sequence: CDR1 MDHEN, CDR2 SYDVKM. The CDR3 consists of 14 residues. CDR3 nucleotides: TGTGCCGGCAGTTTAACAGGGGAGTCCGGGGAGCTGTTTTTT. Amino acids: CAGSLTGESGELFF.

This clonotype has ten or more counts. CDR3 coding DNA: TGTGCCCCACATCTTCTTTGGGGTAAGGCCTATAATTCACCCCTCCACTTT. Amino acid sequence: CAPHLLWGKAYNSPLHF. V is TRBV6-2 or TRBV6-3 and J is TRBJ1-6; D remains unclear. Trimming took off 11 bases at V and 2 bases at J, with 22 bases between the two ends. This CDR3 is 17 amino acids long. Per the germline V gene, CDR1 is MNHEY and CDR2 is SVGEGT.

This clonotype has ten or more counts. The chain carries TRBV5-1 and TRBJ1-2; 11 bases line up with TRBD1. V shed 3 bases and J 6 bases; nucleotides not matched to a gene: 13. CDR1 is SGHRS, CDR2 YFSETQ, per germline. CDR3 length equals 17 residues. The CDR3 is CASSSSGTGGLDDGYTF. CDR3 nucleotide sequence: TGCGCCAGCAGCTCTTCCGGGACAGGGGGTCTCGACGATGGCTACACCTTC. The variable domain in full, completed from reference TRBV5-1 and TRBJ1-2, reads KAGVTQTPRYLIKTRGQQVTLSCSPISGHRSVSWYQQTPGQGLQFLFEYFSETQRNKGNFPGRFSGRQFSNSRSEMNVSTLELGDSALYLCASSSSGTGGLDDGYTFGSGTRLTVV.

For this clonotype: A much larger clone is a single base away; this may be a read error. This chain connects TRBV15 to TRBJ1-2, with unresolved D. V gave up 5 bases and J gave up 4 bases, with 23 bases separating them. Germline assignment: CDR1 LNHNV and CDR2 YYDKDF (reference sequence). The CDR3 contains 17 residues. CDR3 in amino acids: CATSQVVRRGKTYGYTF. CDR3 bases: TGTGCCACCAGCCAGGTAGTAAGGCGTGGAAAGACCTATGGCTACACCTTC.

This clonotype has a count of ten or more. This chain connects TRBV24-1 to TRBJ2-1; D gene ambiguous. Per germline, CDR1 KGHDR and CDR2 SFDVKD. This CDR3 is built from 14 residues. Trimming removed 1 base at V and 9 bases at J, with 12 bases between. In DNA form, the CDR3 reads TGTGCCACCAGTGATTTAAGCATTAATAGTGAGCAGTTCTTC. It encodes CATSDLSINSEQFF.

This clonotype was counted many times. The chain links TRBV28 to TRBJ2-3, with TRBD2 matching over 8 bases. This CDR3 spans 15 amino acids. V shed 3 bases and J 2 bases; nucleotides not matched to a gene: 4. Germline V gene data show CDR1 as MDHEN and CDR2 as SYDVKM. The CDR3 region is CASSFSGRATDTQYF. The CDR3 coding sequence is TGTGCCAGCAGTTTTTCCGGGAGGGCCACAGATACGCAGTATTTT.

This clonotype was observed many times. The V call is TRBV3-1, the J call TRBJ1-1; no clear D. In germline, CDR1 is LGHDT, CDR2 YNNKEL (reference sequence). This CDR3 comprises 17 residues. Trimming stripped 5 bases from V and 4 bases from J, with 23 bases between. As DNA, the CDR3 is TGTGCCAGCAGCAACGCCCTTCCCATTTCAATTCGCACTGAAGCTTTCTTT. Its translation: CASSNALPISIRTEAFF.

This clonotype was observed at least ten times. V and J are TRBV28 and TRBJ1-4; no reliable D call. CDR1 MDHEN and CDR2 SYDVKM come from the germline V gene. Trimming shortened V by 11 bases and J by 3 bases, and 10 bases separated the two germline ends. This CDR3 has 12 residues. The CDR3 DNA reads as TGTGCCTTGGGATCATCTAATGAAAAACTGTTTTTT. Encoded protein: CALGSSNEKLFF.

This clonotype was picked up many times. This chain joins TRBV3-1 and TRBJ2-2, with D possibly TRBD2 on 5 matching bases. Germline CDR1 and CDR2: LGHDT and YNNKEL (reference sequence). Trimming left V 5 bases short and J 5 bases short, with 24 bases between. The CDR3 covers 18 residues. The CDR3 protein is CASSNSAPISGLTGELFF. CDR3 DNA sequence: TGTGCCAGCAGCAATAGCGCTCCCATTTCAGGCTTGACCGGGGAGCTGTTTTTT.

This clonotype was seen ten or more times. The V call is TRBV15, the J call TRBJ1-2, with no clear D. CDR1 and CDR2 (germline): LNHNV, YYDKDF (reference sequence). V was pared by 5 bases and J by 4 bases, with 23 bases between. CDR3 length equals 17 residues. CDR3 residues: CATSHMERCGKTYGYTF. CDR3 sequence (DNA): TGTGCCACCAGCCACATGGAAAGGTGTGGAAAGACCTATGGCTACACCTTC.

Concerning this clonotype itself: A read error may explain this, as a much larger clone is one base away. The chain employs TRBV7-9 and TRBJ2-5; perhaps D is TRBD1 or TRBD2 (7 bases each). Germline assignment: CDR1 SEHNR and CDR2 FQNEAQ (reference sequence). The CDR3 has 13 amino acids. CDR3 sequence: CASSKTSRGFPHF. The CDR3 DNA reads as TGTGCCAGCAGCAAGACTAGCAGGGGGTTCCCACACTTC.

A note on this clonotype: This could be a read error, since a much larger clone is one nucleotide away. This rearrangement joins TRBV7-2 to TRBJ2-7; perhaps TRBD1 as D (5 bases). V was cut by 4 bases and J by 7 bases, with 14 bases left in between. This CDR3 contains 13 residues. Germline V gives CDR1 SGHTA, CDR2 FQGNSA. CDR3 sequence: CTSSSMEQAEQYF. The CDR3 DNA follows: TGTACCAGCAGCTCGATGGAACAGGCGGAGCAGTACTTC.

This chain joins TRBV5-1 and TRBJ2-1; D remains ambiguous. CDR1 is SGHRS, CDR2 YFSETQ, per germline. Trimming left V 3 bases short and J 5 bases short, with 9 bases between. The CDR3 loop spans 13 amino acids. CDR3 sequence (DNA): TGCGCCAGCAGCTCGGACCGAAACAATGAGCAGTTCTTC. Translation gives CASSSDRNNEQFF.

This clonotype appeared many times. V gene TRBV6-5 combines with J gene TRBJ2-1; 7 nucleotides match TRBD1. The V gene's germline CDR1 is MNHEY and CDR2 SVGAGI. Germline trimming cut 6 bases from V and 5 bases from J; bases unmatched to any gene: 10. The CDR3 contains 15 residues. CDR3: CASSGQERIHNEQFF. The CDR3 bases are TGTGCCAGCAGCGGACAGGAGAGAATTCACAATGAGCAGTTCTTC.

This clonotype was seen ten or more times. The V and J genes are TRBV7-3 and TRBJ2-3, with TRBD1 matching 7 bases. V dropped 5 bases and J dropped 5; count of bases not matched to a gene: 7. The CDR3 loop spans 14 amino acids. In germline, CDR1 is SGHTA, CDR2 FQGTGA. CDR3 region: CASSPTGSGDTQYF. The DNA for the CDR3 is TGTGCCAGCAGCCCGACAGGGTCTGGAGATACGCAGTATTTT.

This clonotype came up many times. The chain combines TRBV28 with TRBJ2-7, with TRBD1 matching over 8 bases. Germline V gene sequence: CDR1 MDHEN, CDR2 SYDVKM. V lost 8 bases and J lost 1; bases outside the gene matches: 10. This CDR3 has 15 amino acids. The CDR3 loop is CASLSLGQGSYEQYF. The CDR3 DNA follows: TGTGCCAGCCTTTCTCTAGGACAGGGTTCCTACGAGCAGTACTTC.

This chain connects TRBV9 to TRBJ1-6, with TRBD1 matching over 7 bases. V trimming: 3 bases; J trimming: 0 bases; junction bases outside the gene matches: 12. Germline values: CDR1 SGDLS, CDR2 YYNGEE. This CDR3 spans 19 amino acids. Here the CDR3 DNA reads TGTGCCAGCAGCGCTAAGGAGGACAGGCCTAGCTCCTATAATTCACCCCTCCACTTT. Its translation: CASSAKEDRPSSYNSPLHF.

The chain recombines TRBV4-1 with TRBJ2-5, with D unclear. The CDR3 sequence is 15 residues long. Per the germline V gene, CDR1 is MGHRA and CDR2 is YSYEKL. V gave up 1 base and J gave up 0 bases, with 9 bases separating them. The CDR3 coding sequence is TGCGCCAGCAGCCAAGTCCTCCAGTACCAAGAGACCCAGTACTTC. Its translation: CASSQVLQYQETQYF.

This clonotype was seen ten or more times. V gene TRBV10-1 combines with J gene TRBJ1-2, with unresolved D. CDR1 and CDR2 (germline): WNHNN, SYGVQD (reference sequence). The CDR3 runs 17 residues. Trimming took off 5 bases at V and 4 bases at J, with 23 bases between the two ends. The CDR3 bases are TGCGCCAGCAGTCCCATGTTAAGATCGCGAAAGACCTATGGCTACACCTTC. This encodes CASSPMLRSRKTYGYTF.

This clonotype showed up many times. The rearrangement uses TRBV21-1 and TRBJ2-7; TRBD1 reflects the table's D call only, with no check against the DNA. TRBV21-1 represents a pseudogene. The CDR3 is made up of 16 amino acids. CDR3: CASSKGRCGTDYEQYF. DNA for the CDR3: TGTGCCAGCAGCAAAGGGAGGTGCGGGACGGACTACGAGCAGTACTTC.

This clonotype was counted at least ten times. This chain joins TRBV4-3 and TRBJ1-5; TRBD1 matches at 11 bases. The V segment lost 1 base and the J segment 5 bases; nucleotides outside the gene matches: 10. CDR3 length: 18 residues. Per the germline V gene, CDR1 is LGHNA and CDR2 is YSLEER. DNA of the CDR3: TGCGCCAGCAGCCAAGGCTATTCCGGGACAGGGGGTGATCAGCCCCAGCATTTT. The encoded protein is CASSQGYSGTGGDQPQHF.

This clonotype was recorded many times. V is TRBV20-1 and J is TRBJ1-1; 8 bases align to TRBD1. The CDR3 totals 16 residues. CDR1 and CDR2 (germline): DFQATT, SNEGSKA (reference sequence). V lost 5 bases, J lost 1 base, and 12 bases stayed unmatched. CDR3: CSAERDRSRGNTEAFF. CDR3 coding DNA: TGCAGTGCTGAACGGGACAGGAGTAGGGGGAACACTGAAGCTTTCTTT.

This clonotype was detected a few times. The CDR3 coding sequence is TGCGCCAGCAGCCCCCTGGACTCCTACAATGAGCAGTTCTTC. Its translation: CASSPLDSYNEQFF. The chain uses TRBV5-1 and TRBJ2-1, with D unclear. The CDR3 extends over 14 amino acids. V was cut by 4 bases and J by 0 bases, with 8 bases left in between. Germline assignment: CDR1 SGHRS and CDR2 YFSETQ.